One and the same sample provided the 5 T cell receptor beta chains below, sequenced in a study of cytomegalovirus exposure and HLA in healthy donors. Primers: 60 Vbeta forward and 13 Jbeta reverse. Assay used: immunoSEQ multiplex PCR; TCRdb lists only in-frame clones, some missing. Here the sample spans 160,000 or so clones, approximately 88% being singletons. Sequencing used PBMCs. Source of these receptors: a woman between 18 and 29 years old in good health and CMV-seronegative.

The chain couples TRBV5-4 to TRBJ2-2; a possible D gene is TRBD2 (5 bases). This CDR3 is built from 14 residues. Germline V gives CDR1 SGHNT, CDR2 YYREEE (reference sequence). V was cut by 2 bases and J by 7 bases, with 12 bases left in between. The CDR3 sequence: CASSFGEALGELFF. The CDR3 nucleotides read TGTGCCAGCAGCTTCGGGGAAGCTCTCGGGGAGCTGTTTTTT.

For the CDR3, the DNA is TGTGCCAGCCAACGGGGGGGGAGTCAGCCCCAGCATTTT. This gives the protein CASQRGGSQPQHF. The rearrangement uses TRBV19 and TRBJ1-5, with a possible D match to TRBD1 (5 bases). V was pared by 9 bases and J by 6 bases, with 15 bases between. The V gene's germline CDR1 is LNHDA and CDR2 SQIVND (reference sequence). There are 13 residues in the CDR3.

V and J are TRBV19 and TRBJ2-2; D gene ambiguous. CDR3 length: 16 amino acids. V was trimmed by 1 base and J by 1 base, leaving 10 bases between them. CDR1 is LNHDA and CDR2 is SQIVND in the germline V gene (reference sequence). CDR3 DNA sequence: TGTGCCAGTAGTATAGGTAGCCGAGTGAACACCGGGGAGCTGTTTTTT. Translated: CASSIGSRVNTGELFF.

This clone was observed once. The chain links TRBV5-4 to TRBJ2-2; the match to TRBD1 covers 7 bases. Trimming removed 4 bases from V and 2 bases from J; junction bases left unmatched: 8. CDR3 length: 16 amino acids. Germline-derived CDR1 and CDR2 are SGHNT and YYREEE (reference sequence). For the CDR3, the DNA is TGTGCCAGCAGCCCCCCGGACAGGCCAAACACCGGGGAGCTGTTTTTT. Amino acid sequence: CASSPPDRPNTGELFF.

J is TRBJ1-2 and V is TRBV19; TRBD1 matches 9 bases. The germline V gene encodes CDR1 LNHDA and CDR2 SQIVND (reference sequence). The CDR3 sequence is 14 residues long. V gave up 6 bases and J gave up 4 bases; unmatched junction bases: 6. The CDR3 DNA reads TGTGCCAGTAGGACCGGACAGGGGTCCTATGGCTACACCTTC. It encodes CASRTGQGSYGYTF. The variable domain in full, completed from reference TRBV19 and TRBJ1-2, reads DGGITQSPKYLFRKEGQNVTLSCEQNLNHDAMYWYRQDPGQGLRLIYYSQIVNDFQKGDIAEGYSVSREKKESFPLTVTSAQKNPTAFYLCASRTGQGSYGYTFGSGTRLTVV.